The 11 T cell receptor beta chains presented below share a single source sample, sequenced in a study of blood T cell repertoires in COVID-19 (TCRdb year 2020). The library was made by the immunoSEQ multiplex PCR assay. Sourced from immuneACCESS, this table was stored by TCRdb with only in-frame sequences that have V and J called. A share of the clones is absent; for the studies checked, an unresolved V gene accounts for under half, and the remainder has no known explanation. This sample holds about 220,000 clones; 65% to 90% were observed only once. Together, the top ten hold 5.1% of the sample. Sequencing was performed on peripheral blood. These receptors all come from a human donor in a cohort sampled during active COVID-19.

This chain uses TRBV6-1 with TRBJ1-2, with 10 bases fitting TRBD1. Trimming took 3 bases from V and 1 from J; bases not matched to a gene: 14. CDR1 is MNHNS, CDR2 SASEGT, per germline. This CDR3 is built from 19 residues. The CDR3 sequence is CASSDRLSDRGTINYGYTF. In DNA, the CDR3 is TGTGCCAGCAGTGATCGTTTATCGGACAGGGGGACTATTAACTATGGCTACACCTTC.

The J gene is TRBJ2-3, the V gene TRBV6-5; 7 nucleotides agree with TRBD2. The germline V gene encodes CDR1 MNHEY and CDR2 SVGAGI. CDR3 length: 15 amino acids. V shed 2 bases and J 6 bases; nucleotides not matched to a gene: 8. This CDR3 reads CASSYVTAGRDTQYF. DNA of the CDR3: TGTGCCAGCAGTTACGTAACAGCGGGAAGGGATACGCAGTATTTT.

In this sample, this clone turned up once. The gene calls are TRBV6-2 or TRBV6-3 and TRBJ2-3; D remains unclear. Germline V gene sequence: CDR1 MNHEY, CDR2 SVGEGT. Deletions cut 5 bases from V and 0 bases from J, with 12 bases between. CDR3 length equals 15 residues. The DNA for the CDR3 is TGTGCCAGCAGTCCAACCGACACTAGCACAGATACGCAGTATTTT. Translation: CASSPTDTSTDTQYF.

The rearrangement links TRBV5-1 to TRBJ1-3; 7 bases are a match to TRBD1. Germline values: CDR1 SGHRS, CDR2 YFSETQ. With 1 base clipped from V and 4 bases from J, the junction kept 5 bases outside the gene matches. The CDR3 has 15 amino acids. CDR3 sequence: CASSLIGTAGNTIYF. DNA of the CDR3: TGCGCCAGCAGCTTGATCGGGACAGCCGGAAACACCATATATTTT.

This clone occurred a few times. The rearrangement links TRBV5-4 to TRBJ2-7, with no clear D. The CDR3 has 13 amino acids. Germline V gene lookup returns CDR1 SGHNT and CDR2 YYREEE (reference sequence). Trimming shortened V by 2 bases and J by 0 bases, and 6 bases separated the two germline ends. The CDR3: CASSLLPSYEQYF. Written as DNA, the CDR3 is TGTGCCAGCAGCTTACTGCCCTCCTACGAGCAGTACTTC.

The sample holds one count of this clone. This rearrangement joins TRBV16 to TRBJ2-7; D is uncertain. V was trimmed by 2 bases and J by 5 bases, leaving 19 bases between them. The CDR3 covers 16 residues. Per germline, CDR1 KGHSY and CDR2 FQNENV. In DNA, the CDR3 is TGTGCCAGCAGCCAAGGCTATGGGCTTCCTCCCGACGAGCAGTACTTC. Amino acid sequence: CASSQGYGLPPDEQYF.

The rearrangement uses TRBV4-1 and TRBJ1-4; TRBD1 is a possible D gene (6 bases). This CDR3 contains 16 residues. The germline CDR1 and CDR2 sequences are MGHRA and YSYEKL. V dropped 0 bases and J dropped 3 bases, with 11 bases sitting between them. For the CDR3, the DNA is TGCGCCAGCAGCCAAGACCAGGGGTGGTCTAATGAAAAACTGTTTTTT. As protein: CASSQDQGWSNEKLFF.

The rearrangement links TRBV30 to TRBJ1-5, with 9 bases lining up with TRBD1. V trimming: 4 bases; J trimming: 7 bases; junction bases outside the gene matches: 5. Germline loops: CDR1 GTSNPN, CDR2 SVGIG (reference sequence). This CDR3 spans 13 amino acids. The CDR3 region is CAWNRGHGQPQHF. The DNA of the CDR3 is TGTGCCTGGAACAGGGGGCATGGGCAGCCCCAGCATTTT.

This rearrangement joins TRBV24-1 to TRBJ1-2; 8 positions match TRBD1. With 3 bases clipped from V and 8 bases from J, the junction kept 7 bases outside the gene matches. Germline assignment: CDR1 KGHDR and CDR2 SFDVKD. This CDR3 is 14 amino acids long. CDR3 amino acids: CATSDNGQGSGYTF. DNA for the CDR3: TGTGCCACCAGTGATAATGGACAGGGCAGCGGCTACACCTTC.

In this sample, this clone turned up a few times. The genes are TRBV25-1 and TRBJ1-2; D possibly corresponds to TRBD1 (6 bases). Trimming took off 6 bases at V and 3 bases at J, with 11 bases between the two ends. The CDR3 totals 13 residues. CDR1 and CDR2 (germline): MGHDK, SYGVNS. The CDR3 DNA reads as TGTGCCAGCAGACGCACAGGGTACTATGGCTACACCTTC. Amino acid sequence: CASRRTGYYGYTF.

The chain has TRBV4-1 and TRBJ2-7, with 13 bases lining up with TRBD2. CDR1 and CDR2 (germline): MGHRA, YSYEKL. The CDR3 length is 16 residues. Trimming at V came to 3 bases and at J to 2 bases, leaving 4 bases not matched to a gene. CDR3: CASSHPGLAGAYEQYF. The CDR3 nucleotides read TGCGCCAGCAGCCATCCCGGACTAGCGGGGGCCTACGAGCAGTACTTC.